This T cell receptor (beta chain) was sequenced for a study of response to subunit inactivated influenza vaccine. Germline values: CDR1 DFQATT, CDR2 SNEGSKA (reference sequence). Trimming stripped 0 bases from V and 4 bases from J, with 7 bases between. This CDR3 spans 13 amino acids. One entry per CDR3 protein, called by TCRdb with MiXCR from the RT-PCR reads. The repertoire holds more than 450,000 distinct CDR3 sequences, with about 11% as singletons. In addition, the sample was reused for a study of T cells expressing NK-cell markers. As that study records: cDNA encoding TCR beta was synthesized via 5'RACE template switching incorporating UMIs. Among the eight sequenced donors, seven tested HCMV-seropositive and one tested seronegative. Once again these clonotypes came out on top in the CD3+CD56-NKG2C+ fraction of several donors.

The sample in question was PBMCs from blood, obtained on the day of vaccination. This receptor was identified in a man aged 45-65 years who received an inactivated influenza vaccine. The V gene is TRBV20-1, the J gene TRBJ1-5; no firm D call. CDR3 sequence: CSARDSGNQPQHF. CDR3 in DNA: TGCAGTGCTAGAGATTCCGGGAATCAGCCCCAGCATTTT.